This T cell receptor beta chain derives from a study of blood T cell repertoires in COVID-19. Study overall: T cells, B-cell-depleted T cells, or PBMCs provided the cDNA or gDNA that served as material.

Method: immunoSEQ multiplex PCR; TCRdb's copy keeps in-frame clones and lacks some. The table lists around 250,000 clones, approximately 84% of them singletons. Recruitment covered about 25 US areas and drew participants whose ages spanned roughly 18 to 89 years. Participants' reported clinical history set cohort assignment. Recovery among Cohort 3 donors was established by two negative PCRs, clearance, or symptom resolution. Trimming shortened V by 8 bases and J by 0 bases, and 12 bases separated the two germline ends. Germline V gene sequence: CDR1 SGHDT, CDR2 YYEEEE. The CDR3 has 15 amino acids. The gene calls are TRBV5-6 and TRBJ2-6; TRBD2 is a possible D gene (5 bases). The sequenced material came from PBMCs or T cells enriched from blood (not recorded which). The receptor comes from a man aged 18 to 29 who had recovered from COVID-19. CDR3 sequence: CASCRGSSGANVLTF. DNA for the CDR3: TGTGCCAGTTGCCGGGGTAGCTCTGGGGCCAACGTCCTGACTTTC.